This entry is about one TCR beta chain. Its target is unknown. In TCRdb, the reads were re-called with MiXCR into one record per CDR3 protein. The profile shows about 700,000 distinct CDR3 sequences, 33% of them singletons. The ends lost 5 bases at V and 2 bases at J; junction bases unmatched: 13. From germline, CDR1 is SGHVT and CDR2 SQSDAQ. There are 17 residues in the CDR3. This entry belongs to a study of T cell repertoires in cytomegalovirus infection. Overall study context: Newly reported HLA-C-restricted and thoroughly characterized HLA-B-restricted CMV epitopes were employed. It was the public TCR beta signatures that indicated both CMV infection and matching HLA type.

General observations from the study: Based on cumulative public TCR beta family frequency, carriers of CMV plus the relevant HLA were identified. Dominating the ex vivo response were HLA-C-restricted CMV-specific TCR beta clonotypes.

The sequences come from cultured PBMCs, collected from culture after CMV antigen stimulation. The source of this sequence is a human donor in good health (CMV status not recorded). Some clones in this sample may be carry-over from other donors' samples. The chain joins TRBV7-4 to TRBJ2-3; 7 bases map to TRBD2. CDR3 nucleotides: TGTGCCAGCAGCACCCAGCCACCGGGACTATACACAGATACGCAGTATTTT. It translates to CASSTQPPGLYTDTQYF.